This T cell receptor (beta chain) was identified during a study of blood T cell repertoires in COVID-19. The CDR3 contains 17 residues. V was pared by 0 bases and J by 2 bases, with 8 bases of the junction left unmatched. Per germline, CDR1 SGHVS and CDR2 FQNEAQ. The protocol was immunoSEQ multiplex PCR, while the TCRdb copy is restricted to in-frame clones and leaves out a portion. The sample has around 200,000 clones, around 90% seen once. Sequenced: PBMCs or T cells enriched from blood (not recorded which). The receptor comes from a woman in her twenties or thirties who had recovered from COVID-19. This chain connects TRBV7-8 to TRBJ2-7; 9 nucleotides align to TRBD1. CDR3: CASSLASGTGNPYEQYF. CDR3 nucleotides: TGTGCCAGCAGCTTAGCGTCCGGGACAGGGAACCCCTACGAGCAGTACTTC.